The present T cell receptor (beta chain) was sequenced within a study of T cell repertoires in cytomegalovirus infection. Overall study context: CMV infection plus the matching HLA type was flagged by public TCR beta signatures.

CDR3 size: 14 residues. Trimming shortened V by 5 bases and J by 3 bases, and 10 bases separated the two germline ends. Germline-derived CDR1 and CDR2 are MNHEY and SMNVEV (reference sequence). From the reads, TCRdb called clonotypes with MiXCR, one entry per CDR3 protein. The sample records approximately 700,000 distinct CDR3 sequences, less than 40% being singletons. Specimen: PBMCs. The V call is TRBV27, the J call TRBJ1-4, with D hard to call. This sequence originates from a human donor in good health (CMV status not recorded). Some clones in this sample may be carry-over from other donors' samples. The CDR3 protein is CASSDVGANEKLFF. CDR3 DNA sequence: TGTGCCAGCAGTGATGTAGGCGCTAATGAAAAACTGTTTTTT.